The present T cell receptor (beta chain) was sequenced within a study of early stage breast cancer tumors. Overall study context: The ER+/PR+/HER2- tumors included roughly 8 ductal and a handful of lobular carcinomas. Study results and caveats: Commonly generated sequences made up most enriched TCRB sequences shared between patients.

This clone appeared a single time. The antigen is undetermined. About 17-50 mg of tumor tissue was diced per sample. The table came from immunoSEQ multiplex PCR; TCRdb's copy has only in-frame clones and leaves some out. The sample lists approximately 31,000 clones, approximately 70% occurring once. With V trimmed by 3 bases and J by 3 bases, 4 bases remained unmatched. CDR3 length: 15 amino acids. The V gene's germline CDR1 is SGDLS and CDR2 YYNGEE. The V call is TRBV9, the J call TRBJ1-4, with 8 bases matching TRBD1. The sample comprised breast tumor tissue. This clonotype originated in a person in their twenties or thirties with breast cancer. The CDR3 region is CASSDGQGANEKLFF. The CDR3, as DNA: TGTGCCAGCAGCGACGGACAGGGTGCTAATGAAAAACTGTTTTTT.